This T cell receptor beta chain was obtained from a study of blood T cell repertoires in COVID-19. Background on the study: Material from acute and convalescent COVID-19 was sourced from the United States, Italy and Spain. Sources were T cells, B-cell-depleted T cells, or PBMCs; the material itself was cDNA or gDNA.

The germline CDR1 and CDR2 sequences are LNHDA and SQIVND (reference sequence). The CDR3 has 14 amino acids. V lost 3 bases and J lost 8, with 16 bases in between. Study processing details: How many nucleated cells were present was estimated from reference gene primer amplification. Only in-frame clones appear in the TCRdb table, and some are missing; sequencing was by immunoSEQ multiplex PCR. V, J and clone size are those of that table, while D and trimming were read from the DNA. This sample has 60,000 or so clones, with almost 80% found just once. The sequence was collected from a man between 60 and 70 years old with acute or convalescent COVID-19. The sample consisted of peripheral blood. J is TRBJ1-2 and V is TRBV19; D might be TRBD1 (6 bases). The CDR3 sequence is CASSIRVRGEGYTF. In nucleotides, the CDR3 is TGTGCCAGTAGTATTCGCGTCAGGGGCGAGGGCTACACCTTC.